This T cell receptor beta chain is from a study of early T cells in non-severe SARS-CoV-2 infection. Study-level background: RNA in bulk from unsorted whole blood was sequenced, and chains were unpaired. Regarding the study as a whole: Private and CD4 specificities were missed by VDJdb matching, skewed to anti-spike CD8.

Individually, cDNA molecules had unique molecular identifiers attached to them. TCRdb recomputed calls from the 5' RACE reads with MiXCR, one row per CDR3 protein. The table shows tens of thousands of distinct CDR3 sequences, with 7.5% to 9% occurring only once. This clonotype was found many times. Its target is unknown. Per germline, CDR1 LNHDA and CDR2 SQIVND (reference sequence). V lost 3 bases, J lost 1 base, and 13 bases lay in between. The CDR3 loop spans 15 amino acids. The gene calls are TRBV19 and TRBJ2-7; D may be TRBD1 or TRBD2 (5 bases each). This specimen was whole blood, taken at baseline. This TCR was sampled from an adult who was a healthcare worker with PCR-confirmed SARS-CoV-2 infection or an uninfected control (not recorded which). The DNA of the CDR3 is TGTGCCAGTAGTATCGGGGCTGACAGTTCCTACGAGCAGTACTTC. Residues: CASSIGADSSYEQYF.